This passage covers 16 T cell receptor beta chains from one sample sequenced in a study of cytomegalovirus exposure and HLA in healthy donors. The PCR was carried out with 60 Vbeta primers and 13 Jbeta primers. Profiled with immunoSEQ multiplex PCR; TCRdb holds only in-frame clones, not every one. The sample contains about 140,000 clones, about 80% of which appear only once. Material: PBMCs. The receptors here all came from a woman aged 40-49 years in good health and CMV-seronegative.

The J gene is TRBJ1-2, the V gene TRBV28; tentatively, D is TRBD1 (5 bases). This CDR3 has 15 amino acids. V gave up 5 bases and J gave up 4 bases, with 17 bases separating them. The V gene's germline CDR1 is MDHEN and CDR2 SYDVKM. CDR3 in amino acids: CASSREGATTYGYTF. The CDR3 nucleotides read TGTGCCAGCAGTAGGGAAGGGGCGACAACCTATGGCTACACCTTC.

The gene calls are TRBV7-9 and TRBJ2-1; D is unclear. The CDR3 runs to 15 residues. V shed 1 base and J shed 2 bases, with 9 bases lying between them. From germline, CDR1 is SEHNR and CDR2 FQNEAQ (reference sequence). The chain's CDR3 is CASSLVEETYNEQFF. CDR3 nucleotide sequence: TGTGCCAGCAGCTTAGTCGAGGAAACCTACAATGAGCAGTTCTTC.

The rearrangement links TRBV28 to TRBJ1-1; D is ambiguous. The CDR3 sequence is 14 residues long. Germline lookup yields CDR1 MDHEN and CDR2 SYDVKM. Trimming left V 6 bases short and J 1 base short, with 12 bases between. The CDR3 sequence: CASRPTPPNTEAFF. The DNA of the CDR3 is TGTGCCAGCAGACCGACACCTCCGAACACTGAAGCTTTCTTT.

The chain recombines TRBV7-9 with TRBJ2-7; perhaps TRBD2 as D (5 bases). The V gene's germline CDR1 is SEHNR and CDR2 FQNEAQ (reference sequence). The CDR3 extends over 12 amino acids. V lost 10 bases to trimming and J lost 4 bases, with 14 bases between them. DNA for the CDR3: TGTGCCACCTCGGGCGGGTCGTACGAGCAGTACTTC. Translated: CATSGGSYEQYF.

The genes are TRBV6-6 and TRBJ2-5, with TRBD1 identical over 10 bases. The CDR3 spans 16 residues. With V trimmed by 2 bases and J by 2 bases, 5 bases remained unmatched. Germline V lookup: CDR1 MNHNY, CDR2 SVGAGI (reference sequence). CDR3: CASSYPLDRGQETQYF. DNA for the CDR3: TGTGCCAGCAGTTACCCATTGGACAGGGGGCAAGAGACCCAGTACTTC.

Only one count was recorded for this clone. The genes are TRBV7-3 and TRBJ2-3, with a possible D match to TRBD2 (6 bases). CDR1 SGHTA and CDR2 FQGTGA come from the germline V gene. V was pared by 8 bases and J by 2 bases, with 17 bases between. The CDR3 runs 15 residues. DNA for the CDR3: TGTGCCAGCGCAAACGGAGGGGCCTACACAGATACGCAGTATTTT. Translated: CASANGGAYTDTQYF.

The V gene is TRBV7-2, the J gene TRBJ2-1; 13 nucleotides match TRBD2. J gave up 7 bases and V 0 bases, and 6 bases lay outside the gene matches. The CDR3 is 17 amino acids. CDR1 and CDR2 from the germline V gene are SGHTA and FQGNSA. DNA for the CDR3: TGTGCCAGCAGCTTAGCTACTAGCGGGGGGGCTAGAAATGAGCAGTTCTTC. It specifies CASSLATSGGARNEQFF.

This clone was detected only a few times. J is TRBJ2-6 and V is TRBV23-1; 9 nucleotides align to TRBD1. Being an ORF, TRBV23-1 has a function that is uncertain. The junction had 3 bases not matched to a gene; V was cut back by 0 bases and J by 0 bases. The CDR3 loop spans 18 amino acids. The CDR3 DNA reads TGCGCCAGCAGTCAATCGGAGGACAGGGGCTCTGGGGCCAACGTCCTGACTTTC. Translation gives CASSQSEDRGSGANVLTF.

The CDR3 DNA sequence: TGTGCCAGCAGTGATGAGCTAACGTGGAATTCACCCCTCCACTTT. This codes for CASSDELTWNSPLHF. The genes are TRBV2 and TRBJ1-6; no reliable D call. V shed 3 bases and J shed 7 bases, with 13 bases lying between them. Germline V lookup: CDR1 SNHLY, CDR2 FYNNEI. The CDR3 spans 15 residues.

This sequence joins TRBV6-5 and TRBJ2-7, with TRBD1 identical over 9 bases. This CDR3 has 15 amino acids. Trimming at V came to 6 bases and at J to 4 bases, leaving 10 bases not matched to a gene. Germline V lookup: CDR1 MNHEY, CDR2 SVGAGI. CDR3 residues: CASSRSRTGVYEQYF. CDR3 in DNA: TGTGCCAGCAGCCGAAGTAGGACAGGGGTTTACGAGCAGTACTTC.

This sequence joins TRBV5-4 and TRBJ1-5; D call uncertain. Germline lookup yields CDR1 SGHNT and CDR2 YYREEE (reference sequence). V was trimmed by 3 bases and J by 3 bases, leaving 4 bases between them. This CDR3 contains 12 residues. In DNA form, the CDR3 reads TGTGCCAGCAGCTCCCTCAATCAGCCCCAGCATTTT. As protein: CASSSLNQPQHF.

The chain combines TRBV11-2 with TRBJ1-2; TRBD1 is a possible D gene (6 bases). V lost 1 base to trimming and J lost 8 bases, with 17 bases between them. The CDR3 is 15 residues long. In germline, CDR1 is SGHAT, CDR2 FQNNGV. The CDR3 region is CASSLVNEGGKGYTF. CDR3 nucleotides: TGTGCCAGCAGCTTAGTAAATGAAGGGGGAAAAGGCTACACCTTC.

This clone was recorded a few times. The V gene is TRBV27, the J gene TRBJ2-1, with 12 bases matching TRBD2. The CDR3 has 17 residues. Unmatched junction bases numbered 9, after V lost 6 bases and J lost 3 bases. The germline CDR1 and CDR2 sequences are MNHEY and SMNVEV (reference sequence). Here the CDR3 reads CASRGTSGWRNYNEQFF. The CDR3 DNA is TGTGCCAGCAGGGGGACTAGCGGGTGGCGGAACTACAATGAGCAGTTCTTC.

V gene TRBV6-5 combines with J gene TRBJ2-1; TRBD2 is a possible D gene (5 bases). This CDR3 is 13 amino acids long. The ends were cut back, 6 bases at V and 3 bases at J, with 9 bases in the middle. The germline gives CDR1 MNHEY, CDR2 SVGAGI. In DNA form, the CDR3 reads TGTGCCAGCAGGAGCGGCTACTACAATGAGCAGTTCTTC. It codes for CASRSGYYNEQFF.

The rearrangement uses TRBV7-3 and TRBJ2-1; D is undetermined. V dropped 2 bases and J dropped 8 bases, with 13 bases sitting between them. In germline, CDR1 is SGHTA, CDR2 FQGTGA. This CDR3 region has 14 residues. CDR3 residues: CASSLGGLSDEQFF. Here the CDR3 DNA reads TGTGCCAGCAGCTTAGGCGGTCTAAGTGATGAGCAGTTCTTC.

The rearrangement joins TRBV28 to TRBJ1-1; D is perhaps TRBD1 (5 bases). V was clipped by 8 bases and J by 1 base, with 11 bases between them. The CDR3 totals 13 residues. CDR1 MDHEN and CDR2 SYDVKM come from the germline V gene. The DNA for the CDR3 is TGTGCCAGCTACCCAACAGGGAACACTGAAGCTTTCTTT. Translated: CASYPTGNTEAFF.